Included here is one TCR beta chain sequence, with context. V lost 4 bases to trimming and J lost 3 bases; unmatched junction nucleotides: 6. Germline assignment: CDR1 SGHRS and CDR2 YFSETQ. The CDR3 totals 14 residues. Sequencing of TCR beta was carried out in blood CD8+ and CD4+ T cells. Controls comprised healthy donors matched for age and sex. FACS enriched CD8+ TEMRA cells, while bulk CD8+ and CD4+ were negatively isolated. This sample was included in a study of CD8 T cells in Susac syndrome. RNA totalling about 0.45 to 1 ug underwent reverse transcription with random hexamers. TCRdb re-called the immunoSEQ multiplex PCR reads through MiXCR, storing one row per CDR3 protein. The sample contains about 120,000 distinct CDR3 sequences, about nine tenths of which appear only once.

The gene calls are TRBV5-1 and TRBJ2-5; TRBD2 matches at 7 bases. The sequenced material came from CD4+ T cells from PBMCs. The clonotype was recovered from a human donor in good health. In DNA form, the CDR3 reads TGCGCCAGCAGCCCCGGGGCGGGAGAAGAGACCCAGTACTTC. Amino acid sequence: CASSPGAGEETQYF.